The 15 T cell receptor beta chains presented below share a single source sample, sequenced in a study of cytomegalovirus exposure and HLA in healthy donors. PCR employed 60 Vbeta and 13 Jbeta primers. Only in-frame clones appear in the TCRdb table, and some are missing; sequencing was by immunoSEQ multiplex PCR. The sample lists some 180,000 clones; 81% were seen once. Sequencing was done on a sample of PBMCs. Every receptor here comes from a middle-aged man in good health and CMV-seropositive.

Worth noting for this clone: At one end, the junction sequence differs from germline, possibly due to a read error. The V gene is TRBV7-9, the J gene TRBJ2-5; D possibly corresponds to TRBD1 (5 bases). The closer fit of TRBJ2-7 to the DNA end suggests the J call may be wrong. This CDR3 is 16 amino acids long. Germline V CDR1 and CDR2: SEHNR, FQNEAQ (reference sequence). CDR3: CSSSLGRQGLSYEQYF. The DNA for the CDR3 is TGTTCCAGCAGCTTAGGAAGGCAGGGCCTCTCCTACGAGCAGTACTTC.

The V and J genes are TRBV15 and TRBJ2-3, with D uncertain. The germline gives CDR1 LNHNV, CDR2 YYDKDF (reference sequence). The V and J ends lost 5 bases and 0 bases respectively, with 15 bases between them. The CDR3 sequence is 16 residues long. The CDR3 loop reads CATSDSAVRSTDTQYF. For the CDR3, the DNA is TGTGCCACCAGCGACTCGGCGGTGCGTAGCACAGATACGCAGTATTTT.

CDR3 amino acids: CASRGTGANYGYTF. CDR3 coding DNA: TGTGCCAGCAGGGGGACAGGGGCGAACTATGGCTACACCTTC. The J gene is TRBJ1-2, the V gene TRBV2; TRBD1 matches 10 bases. Germline V lookup: CDR1 SNHLY, CDR2 FYNNEI. This CDR3 comprises 14 residues. Unmatched junction bases numbered 3, after V lost 6 bases and J lost 2 bases.

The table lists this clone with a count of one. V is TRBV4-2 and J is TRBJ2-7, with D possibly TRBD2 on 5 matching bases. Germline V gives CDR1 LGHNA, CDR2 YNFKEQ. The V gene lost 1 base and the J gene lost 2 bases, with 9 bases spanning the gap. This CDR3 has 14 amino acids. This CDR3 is CASSQVSGTYEQYF. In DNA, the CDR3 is TGTGCCAGCAGCCAAGTATCCGGGACCTACGAGCAGTACTTC.

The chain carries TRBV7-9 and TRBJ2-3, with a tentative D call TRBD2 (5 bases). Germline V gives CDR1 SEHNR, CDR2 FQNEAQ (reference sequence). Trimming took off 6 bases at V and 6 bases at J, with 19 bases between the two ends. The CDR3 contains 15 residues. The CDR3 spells CASRPAAVGWDTQYF. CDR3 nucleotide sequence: TGTGCCAGCAGGCCTGCAGCGGTTGGTTGGGATACGCAGTATTTT. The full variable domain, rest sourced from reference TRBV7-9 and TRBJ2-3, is DTGVSQNPRHKITKRGQNVTFRCDPISEHNRLYWYRQTLGQGPEFLTYFQNEAQLEKSRLLSDRFSAERPKGSFSTLEIQRTEQGDSAMYLCASRPAAVGWDTQYFGPGTRLTVL.

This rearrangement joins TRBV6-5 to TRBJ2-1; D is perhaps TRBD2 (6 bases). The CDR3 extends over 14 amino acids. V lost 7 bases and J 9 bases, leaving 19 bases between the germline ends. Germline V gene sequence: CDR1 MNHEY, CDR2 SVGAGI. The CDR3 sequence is CASIKLGGLGEQFF. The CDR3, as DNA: TGTGCCAGCATCAAACTCGGGGGTCTGGGTGAGCAGTTCTTC.

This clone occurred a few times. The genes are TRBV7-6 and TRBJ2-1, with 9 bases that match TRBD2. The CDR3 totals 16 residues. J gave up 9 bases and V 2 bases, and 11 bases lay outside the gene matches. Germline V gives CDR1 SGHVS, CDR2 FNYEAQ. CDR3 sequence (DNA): TGTGCCAGCAGCTTAAGTGCGGGGGGGGCATTCAGTGAGCAGTTCTTC. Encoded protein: CASSLSAGGAFSEQFF.

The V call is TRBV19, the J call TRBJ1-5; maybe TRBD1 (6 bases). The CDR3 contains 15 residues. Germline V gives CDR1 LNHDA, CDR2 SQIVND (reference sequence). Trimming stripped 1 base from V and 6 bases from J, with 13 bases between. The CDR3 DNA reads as TGTGCCAGTAGTATAGGCAGGGGTGTTGGTCAGCCCCAGCATTTT. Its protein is CASSIGRGVGQPQHF.

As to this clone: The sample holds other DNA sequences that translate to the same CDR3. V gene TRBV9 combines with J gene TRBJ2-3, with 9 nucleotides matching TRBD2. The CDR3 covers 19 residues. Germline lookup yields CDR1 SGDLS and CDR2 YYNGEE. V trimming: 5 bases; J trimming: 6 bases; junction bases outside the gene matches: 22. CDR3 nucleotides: TGTGCCAGCAGTCCTCACCGAACGACTAGCGGCACGCCCCCTGATACGCAGTATTTT. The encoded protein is CASSPHRTTSGTPPDTQYF.

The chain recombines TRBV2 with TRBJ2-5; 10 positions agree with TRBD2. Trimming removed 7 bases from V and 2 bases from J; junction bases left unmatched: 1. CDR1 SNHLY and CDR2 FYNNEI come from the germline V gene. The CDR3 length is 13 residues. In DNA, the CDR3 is TGTGCCAGCAAACTAGCGGGACAAGAGACCCAGTACTTC. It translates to CASKLAGQETQYF.

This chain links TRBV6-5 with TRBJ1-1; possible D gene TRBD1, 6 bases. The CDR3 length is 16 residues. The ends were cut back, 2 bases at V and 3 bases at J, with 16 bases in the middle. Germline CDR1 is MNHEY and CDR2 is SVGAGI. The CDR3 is CASSYGRGGADTEAFF. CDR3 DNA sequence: TGTGCCAGCAGTTACGGAAGGGGGGGGGCGGACACTGAAGCTTTCTTT.

CDR3 residues: CASSLAGTEPYEQYF. DNA of the CDR3: TGTGCCAGCAGCTTAGCCGGGACAGAGCCCTACGAGCAGTACTTC. The chain links TRBV7-2 to TRBJ2-7, with 7 bases identical to TRBD1. Germline CDR1 reads SGHTA; CDR2 reads FQGNSA. CDR3 length: 15 amino acids. V was clipped by 0 bases and J by 2 bases; unmatched bases: 4.

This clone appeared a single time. The CDR3 DNA reads TGTGCCAGCAGCGCGTGGACAGGGGCCGCGCTAGTGGCTTTCTTT. Encoded protein: CASSAWTGAALVAFF. The V gene is TRBV5-4, the J gene TRBJ1-1, with 9 nucleotides matching TRBD1. V lost 4 bases and J lost 11; bases outside the gene matches: 15. Germline V gene lookup returns CDR1 SGHNT and CDR2 YYREEE (reference sequence). The length of the CDR3 is 15 residues. Full variable domain (missing parts from reference TRBV5-4 and TRBJ1-1): ETGVTQSPTHLIKTRGQQVTLRCSSQSGHNTVSWYQQALGQGPQFIFQYYREEENGRGNFPPRFSGLQFPNYSSELNVNALELDDSALYLCASSAWTGAALVAFFGQGTRLTVV.

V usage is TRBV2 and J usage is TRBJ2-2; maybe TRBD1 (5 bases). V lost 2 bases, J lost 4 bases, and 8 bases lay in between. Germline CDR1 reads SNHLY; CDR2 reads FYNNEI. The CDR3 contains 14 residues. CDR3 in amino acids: CASSEQGGTGELFF. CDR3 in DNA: TGTGCCAGCAGTGAACAGGGCGGCACCGGGGAGCTGTTTTTT.

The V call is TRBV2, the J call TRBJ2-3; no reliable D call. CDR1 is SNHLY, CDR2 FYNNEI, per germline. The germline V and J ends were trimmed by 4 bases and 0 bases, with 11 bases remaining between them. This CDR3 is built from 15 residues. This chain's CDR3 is CASSAAPTSTDTQYF. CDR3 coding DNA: TGTGCCAGCAGTGCAGCGCCCACTAGCACAGATACGCAGTATTTT.